This T cell receptor beta chain was found in a study of response to subunit inactivated influenza vaccine. From the RT-PCR reads, TCRdb called clonotypes with MiXCR, one entry per CDR3 protein. Here the sample spans roughly 790,000 distinct CDR3 sequences, less than 25% being singletons. Overall study findings and caveats: Few additional T cells are recruited per seasonal influenza vaccination, authors suggested.

Concerning this clonotype itself: Its antigen remains unidentified.

The germline gives CDR1 SGHTA, CDR2 FQGTGA. The CDR3 totals 16 residues. V shed 4 bases and J 4 bases; nucleotides not matched to a gene: 5. The chain recombines TRBV7-3 with TRBJ2-2; 11 nucleotides align to TRBD2. The sample consisted of PBMCs from blood, taken around 5 days after vaccination. The receptor's source is a man over 45 who received an inactivated influenza vaccine. In DNA form, the CDR3 reads TGTGCCAGCAGCTACCTAGCGGGAGGCTCCACCGGGGAGCTGTTTTTT. Translated, it gives CASSYLAGGSTGELFF.